The sequence of this T cell receptor (beta chain) was determined in a study of shared clonotypes between healthy human individuals. About the research overall: Donors were two women and a few men aged 18 to 49.

Clones were sequenced by immunoSEQ multiplex PCR, and TCRdb holds only the in-frame ones, with some missing. The sample yields 740,000 or so clones, approximately 73% seen once. Between the trimmed V and J ends, which lost 3 bases and 0 bases, there was a span of 9 bases. The CDR3 loop spans 15 amino acids. CDR1 and CDR2 from the germline V gene are MGHRA and YSYEKL. This TCR was recovered from a woman aged 25 to 39 in good health. Sequenced: memory CD4+ T cells sorted from blood. Regarding subset: CD45RA-negative fraction. V usage is TRBV4-1 and J usage is TRBJ1-3; D unresolved. CDR3 bases: TGCGCCAGCAGCCAGATGTCCGGCTCTGGAAACACCATATATTTT. It translates to CASSQMSGSGNTIYF.